The clone carrying this T cell receptor beta chain was recorded once. The data were taken from a study of blood T cell repertoires in COVID-19. On the study more broadly: Samples of COVID-19 (acute and convalescent) were obtained from the United States, Italy and Spain. Sources were T cells, B-cell-depleted T cells, or PBMCs; the material itself was cDNA or gDNA.

CDR3 length equals 15 residues. CDR1 is KGHSH, CDR2 LQKENI, per germline. V lost 1 base and J lost 1, with 8 bases in between. Original handling: Amplifying reference gene primers gave estimates of nucleated cell counts. Sequenced by immunoSEQ multiplex PCR; TCRdb stores in-frame clones only, minus some. D and trimming come from the DNA, and the V and J calls and clone size come from that table. The sample includes about 130,000 clones, about 72% seen only once; the top ten take roughly 11%. The chain couples TRBV18 to TRBJ1-3, with D possibly being TRBD1 (6 bases). The specimen was peripheral blood. This TCR derives from a man aged 55 to 69 who had recovered from COVID-19. CDR3 sequence (DNA): TGTGCCAGCTCACCACAGCAGGGGTCTGGAAACACCATATATTTT. Encoded protein: CASSPQQGSGNTIYF.